The 23 T cell receptor beta chains below were found in one sample sequenced in a study of blood T cell repertoires in COVID-19. TCRdb keeps only in-frame clones here, not all; method: immunoSEQ multiplex PCR. This table holds approximately 7,600 clones, around nine tenths found once. The sequenced material came from peripheral blood. The source is a human donor in a cohort sampled during active COVID-19.

Note on this clone: Germline is not matched at one junction end, which may reflect a read error. V is TRBV9 and J is TRBJ2-7, with a weak D call TRBD2 (6 bases). This CDR3 spans 13 amino acids. Germline CDR1 and CDR2: SGDLS and YYNGEE. The CDR3 DNA reads as TGTGCCAGCAGCGTAGGGGTCCAAGGAGGGCCTCACTTC. Translation gives CASSVGVQGGPHF.

The gene calls are TRBV7-8 and TRBJ2-5; TRBD2 matches at 10 bases. CDR3 length equals 15 residues. Germline V gene lookup returns CDR1 SGHVS and CDR2 FQNEAQ. V trimming: 1 base; J trimming: 4 bases; junction bases outside the gene matches: 3. The DNA for the CDR3 is TGTGCCAGCAGCTTAGGTACTAGCGGGATAGAGACCCAGTACTTC. Amino acid sequence: CASSLGTSGIETQYF.

The sample holds one count of this clone. The chain employs TRBV6-5 and TRBJ2-7, with 9 bases lining up with TRBD1. In germline, CDR1 is MNHEY, CDR2 SVGAGI. The CDR3 runs 15 residues. V was pared by 0 bases and J by 6 bases, with 6 bases of the junction left unmatched. This CDR3 is CASSYSIQGAREQYF. As DNA, the CDR3 is TGTGCCAGCAGTTACTCGATACAGGGGGCGCGCGAGCAGTACTTC.

The V gene is TRBV19, the J gene TRBJ2-5, with D possibly TRBD2 on 6 matching bases. V lost 8 bases and J 5 bases, leaving 15 bases between the germline ends. The germline V gene encodes CDR1 LNHDA and CDR2 SQIVND (reference sequence). The length of the CDR3 is 13 residues. The CDR3 protein is CASAPGDLETQYF. As DNA, the CDR3 is TGTGCCAGTGCACCGGGGGACCTCGAGACCCAGTACTTC.

This chain joins TRBV4-2 and TRBJ2-7, with D perhaps TRBD2 (6 bases). Germline V gene lookup returns CDR1 LGHNA and CDR2 YNFKEQ. The V and J ends lost 4 bases and 0 bases respectively, with 7 bases between them. There are 13 residues in the CDR3. The CDR3 region has the DNA TGTGCCAGCAGCCGGGACTCCTCCTACGAGCAGTACTTC. This codes for CASSRDSSYEQYF.

This sequence joins TRBV2 and TRBJ2-3; D call uncertain. V was pared by 6 bases and J by 3 bases, with 4 bases between. The germline V gene has CDR1 SNHLY and CDR2 FYNNEI. CDR3 size: 11 residues. The CDR3 nucleotides are TGTGCCAGCAGGTATACAGATACGCAGTATTTT. It specifies CASRYTDTQYF.

The chain is built from TRBV29-1 and TRBJ2-7; 9 positions agree with TRBD1. Germline CDR1 and CDR2: SQVTM and ANQGSEA. V lost 4 bases, J lost 4 bases, and 2 bases stayed unmatched. The CDR3 covers 12 residues. The CDR3 spells CSVGTGVYEQYF. The CDR3 coding sequence is TGCAGCGTTGGGACAGGGGTGTACGAGCAGTACTTC.

The genes are TRBV5-3 and TRBJ1-2, with unresolved D. TRBV5-3 is assigned to the ORF class and has an uncertain function. The CDR3 sequence is 16 residues long. Deletions cut 0 bases from V and 4 bases from J, with 16 bases between. The CDR3 DNA sequence: TGTGCCAGAAGCTTGGGGGGTCCAGCGGGTAGCTATGGCTACACCTTC. Translated, it gives CARSLGGPAGSYGYTF.

This chain uses TRBV28 with TRBJ1-4, with TRBD1 identical over 10 bases. From germline, CDR1 is MDHEN and CDR2 SYDVKM. Germline trimming cut 2 bases from V and 8 bases from J; bases unmatched to any gene: 8. The CDR3 totals 16 residues. This CDR3 reads CASSLPGTGVWEKLFF. In DNA, the CDR3 is TGTGCCAGCAGTTTACCCGGGACAGGGGTGTGGGAAAAACTGTTTTTT.

The genes are TRBV11-2 and TRBJ2-7; the D gene is possibly TRBD2 (5 bases). Trimming removed 1 base from V and 3 bases from J, with 10 bases in between. CDR3 length equals 14 residues. Germline CDR1 SGHAT, CDR2 FQNNGV. The CDR3 is CASSLADGGYEQYF. In nucleotides, the CDR3 is TGTGCCAGCAGCTTAGCCGACGGAGGCTACGAGCAGTACTTC. Full variable domain (missing parts from reference TRBV11-2 and TRBJ2-7): EAGVAQSPRYKIIEKRQSVAFWCNPISGHATLYWYQQILGQGPKLLIQFQNNGVVDDSQLPKDRFSAERLKGVDSTLKIQPAKLEDSAVYLCASSLADGGYEQYFGPGTRLTVT.

The chain carries TRBV5-1 and TRBJ2-3; D might be TRBD2 (5 bases). The germline V and J ends were trimmed by 0 bases and 2 bases, with 10 bases remaining between them. This CDR3 has 15 residues. Germline V gene data show CDR1 as SGHRS and CDR2 as YFSETQ. CDR3 in DNA: TGCGCCAGCAGCTTGGCGGCGGGCCCCACAGATACGCAGTATTTT. Amino acid sequence: CASSLAAGPTDTQYF.

This rearrangement joins TRBV28 to TRBJ2-7; maybe TRBD1 (7 bases). CDR1 is MDHEN and CDR2 is SYDVKM in the germline V gene. V lost 5 bases and J lost 3, with 14 bases in between. The CDR3 runs to 14 residues. The CDR3 coding sequence is TGTGCCAGCAGTCTCGGAGGGGGCCTCTACGAGCAGTACTTC. It specifies CASSLGGGLYEQYF.

The V gene is TRBV18, the J gene TRBJ2-7, with D unresolved. The length of the CDR3 is 12 residues. V lost 2 bases, J lost 2 bases, and 4 bases lay in between. Germline V CDR1 and CDR2: KGHSH, LQKENI. CDR3 amino acids: CASSPSPYEQYF. CDR3 nucleotide sequence: TGTGCCAGCTCACCATCTCCCTACGAGCAGTACTTC. Full variable domain (missing parts from reference TRBV18 and TRBJ2-7): NAGVMQNPRHLVRRRGQEARLRCSPMKGHSHVYWYRQLPEEGLKFMVYLQKENIIDESGMPKERFSAEFPKEGPSILRIQQVVRGDSAAYFCASSPSPYEQYFGPGTRLTVT.

This rearrangement joins TRBV5-1 to TRBJ1-2, with D possibly TRBD1 on 5 matching bases. Trimming pared 1 base from V and 6 bases from J, leaving 16 bases between. Germline V gene data show CDR1 as SGHRS and CDR2 as YFSETQ. The CDR3 sequence is 15 residues long. As DNA, the CDR3 is TGCGCCAGCAGCTTGAGGGGCTTGGAAAGCGATGGCTACACCTTC. It specifies CASSLRGLESDGYTF.

The chain uses TRBV4-1 and TRBJ2-7, with D maybe TRBD1 (6 bases). With 1 base removed from V and 9 bases from J, the gap between germline ends came to 13 bases. The CDR3 totals 13 residues. From germline, CDR1 is MGHRA and CDR2 YSYEKL. The CDR3 DNA reads TGCGCCAGCAGCCAAGGCCTACAGGGACGGCAGTACTTC. This gives the protein CASSQGLQGRQYF.

This clone showed up just a few times. The chain is built from TRBV19 and TRBJ2-1; 11 bases align to TRBD2. The CDR3 consists of 15 residues. CDR1 and CDR2 from the germline V gene are LNHDA and SQIVND (reference sequence). J gave up 6 bases and V 5 bases, and 6 bases lay outside the gene matches. The CDR3 spells CASSSSGRKVNEQFF. The CDR3 nucleotides are TGTGCCAGTAGTTCTAGCGGGAGGAAAGTCAATGAGCAGTTCTTC. Together with reference TRBV19 and TRBJ2-1, the CDR3 gives the full variable domain: DGGITQSPKYLFRKEGQNVTLSCEQNLNHDAMYWYRQDPGQGLRLIYYSQIVNDFQKGDIAEGYSVSREKKESFPLTVTSAQKNPTAFYLCASSSSGRKVNEQFFGPGTRLTVL.

This chain links TRBV28 with TRBJ1-5; D not certain. With 6 bases removed from V and 11 bases from J, the gap between germline ends came to 11 bases. Germline V CDR1 and CDR2: MDHEN, SYDVKM. The CDR3 extends over 11 amino acids. In nucleotides, the CDR3 is TGTGCCAGCAGGGAGGAATCAGCCCAGCATTTT. Amino acid sequence: CASREESAQHF.

The chain links TRBV28 to TRBJ1-6; TRBD1 might be the D (5 bases). This CDR3 is 18 amino acids long. V lost 4 bases, J lost 7 bases, and 23 bases lay in between. Germline lookup yields CDR1 MDHEN and CDR2 SYDVKM. The CDR3 nucleotides read TGTGCCAGCAGTTATCTACCCATGCTCGCAGGGAGGAATTCACCCCTCCACTTT. Translation gives CASSYLPMLAGRNSPLHF. Together with reference TRBV28 and TRBJ1-6, the CDR3 gives the full variable domain: DVKVTQSSRYLVKRTGEKVFLECVQDMDHENMFWYRQDPGLGLRLIYFSYDVKMKEKGDIPEGYSVSREKKERFSLILESASTNQTSMYLCASSYLPMLAGRNSPLHFGNGTRLTVT.

The gene calls are TRBV6-6 and TRBJ2-1, with 12 bases that match TRBD2. Germline-derived CDR1 and CDR2 are MNHNY and SVGAGI (reference sequence). Trimming at V came to 7 bases and at J to 9 bases, leaving 10 bases not matched to a gene. The CDR3 contains 15 residues. As DNA, the CDR3 is TGTGCCAGCATCTGGACTAGCGGGAACGGGAGTGAGCAGTTCTTC. It yields the protein CASIWTSGNGSEQFF.

The chain employs TRBV5-5 and TRBJ1-2, with 8 bases fitting TRBD1. With 3 bases clipped from V and 7 bases from J, the junction kept 8 bases outside the gene matches. The CDR3 extends over 14 amino acids. Per germline, CDR1 SGHKS and CDR2 YYEKEE (reference sequence). CDR3 DNA sequence: TGTGCCAGCAGCTGGGGACAGGTATCTGGTGGCTACACCTTC. Its protein product is CASSWGQVSGGYTF.

This chain joins TRBV4-1 and TRBJ2-1; D unresolved. Germline CDR1 is MGHRA and CDR2 is YSYEKL. Trimming removed 3 bases from V and 2 bases from J, with 8 bases in between. This CDR3 has 14 residues. The CDR3 here is CASSHAATYNEQFF. In nucleotides, the CDR3 is TGCGCCAGCAGCCACGCCGCTACCTACAATGAGCAGTTCTTC.

The rearrangement uses TRBV5-4 and TRBJ2-1, with D tentatively TRBD2 (6 bases). Germline V gene sequence: CDR1 SGHNT, CDR2 YYREEE (reference sequence). The CDR3 is made up of 16 amino acids. Trimming left V 3 bases short and J 10 bases short, with 23 bases between. The CDR3 DNA sequence: TGTGCCAGCAGCTCGCAGGCGGGACTCGCGTTCCAAGAGCAGTTCTTC. It specifies CASSSQAGLAFQEQFF.

The rearrangement uses TRBV28 and TRBJ1-3, with 7 nucleotides matching TRBD1. CDR1 is MDHEN, CDR2 SYDVKM, per germline. The CDR3 runs to 16 residues. Unmatched junction bases numbered 7, after V lost 5 bases and J lost 0 bases. The CDR3 DNA sequence: TGTGCCAGCAGTCCAACAGGGGTCGGCTCTGGAAACACCATATATTTT. This translates into CASSPTGVGSGNTIYF.